The rows below give T cell receptor beta chains drawn from one sample of a study of cytotoxic CD8 clonotypes in ibrutinib-treated CLL. Repertoires were generated with immunoSEQ multiplex PCR, while TCRdb's copy carries only in-frame clones and drops some. Of 25,000 to 30,000 clones in the sample, roughly 69% are singletons; the top ten hold roughly 51%. The sample consisted of PBMCs, taken after 24 months of ibrutinib treatment. Receptors were obtained from a human donor with chronic lymphocytic leukemia. Each CDR3 is given with its conserved first and last residue. The D gene is left open where the match is weak. Clone size is stated in some rows and not others, as once, few, many or a class when expanded.

V gene	clone size	J gene	D gene	CDR3 DNA	CDR3 protein
TRBV5-6	-	TRBJ1-2	-	TGTGCCAGCAGCTTCAGCAGGGGTGGCTACACCTTC	CASSFSRGGYTF
TRBV4-2	-	TRBJ2-1	TRBD1	TGTGCCAGCAGCCAGACGACAGGGCGGGATGAGCAGTTCTTC	CASSQTTGRDEQFF
TRBV4-1	-	TRBJ2-3	-	TGCGCCAGCAGCCTCGGGGTAACTACAGATACGCAGTATTTT	CASSLGVTTDTQYF
TRBV5-1	-	TRBJ1-6	-	TGCGCCAGCAGCTGGGACGCCCTTAATTCACCCCTCCACTTT	CASSWDALNSPLHF
TRBV10-1	once	TRBJ2-2	-	TGCGCCAGCAGTGAGTCGAGGGGCCGGACCGGGGAGCTGTTTTTT	CASSESRGRTGELFF
TRBV9	-	TRBJ1-2	TRBD1	TGTGCCAGCAGCGTGGCAGGGGGCTATGGCTACACCTTC	CASSVAGGYGYTF
TRBV20-1	-	TRBJ2-7	-	TGCAGTGCCGCAAACTACGAGCAGTACTTC	CSAANYEQYF
TRBV11-2	-	TRBJ2-3	-	TGTGCCAGCAGCTTGTATATTGGTTTCACAGATACGCAGTATTTT	CASSLYIGFTDTQYF
TRBV11-2	-	TRBJ2-7	TRBD2	TGTGCCAGCAGCCTTAGCGGGGTGAGCTCCTACGAGCAGTACTTC	CASSLSGVSSYEQYF
TRBV28	few	TRBJ1-2	-	TGTGCCAGCAGTTGGCAACAGGTGGGAGGCTACACCTTC	CASSWQQVGGYTF
TRBV5-4	-	TRBJ2-3	TRBD2	TGTGCCAGCAGCTTGCTCGGGGGGGGCACAGATACGCAGTATTTT	CASSLLGGGTDTQYF
TRBV27	-	TRBJ1-2	-	TGTGCCAGCAGGCCCGCTGGGGAATATTACTATGGCTACACCTTC	CASRPAGEYYYGYTF
TRBV29-1	-	TRBJ2-5	TRBD1	TGCAGCGTTGAGGCAGGGGGCGGAGAGACCCAGTACTTC	CSVEAGGGETQYF
TRBV7-3	-	TRBJ2-1	TRBD2	TGTGCCAGCAGCTTACCGACTAGCGCACACAATGAGCAGTTCTTC	CASSLPTSAHNEQFF
TRBV28	-	TRBJ1-5	-	TGTGCCAGCAGTTTATTGGGGGGGGATCCCACTCAGCCCCAGCATTTT	CASSLLGGDPTQPQHF
TRBV9	-	TRBJ1-4	-	TGTGCCAGCAGCAGCCTGACGGGCCACAATGAAAAACTGTTTTTT	CASSSLTGHNEKLFF
TRBV11-2	-	TRBJ2-1	TRBD2	TGTGCCAGCAGCTTAGTACCGCGGGGGGGCTACAATGAGCAGTTCTTC	CASSLVPRGGYNEQFF
TRBV7-9	-	TRBJ2-5	-	TGTGCCAGCAGCTTAGGAGGGGTACCAGAGCAGACCCAGTACTTC	CASSLGGVPEQTQYF